This T cell receptor beta chain came from a study of sequential checkpoint blockade in melanoma. Study-wide context: Arm A got nivolumab then ipilimumab; arm B the reverse, 1:1. Both treatment sequences were followed by maintenance nivolumab.

TCRdb's copy holds only in-frame clones and misses some; the assay was immunoSEQ multiplex PCR. Counted here are around 16,000 clones, 77% occurring once; the ten biggest clones make up approximately 31%. As to treatment: randomized to nivolumab then ipilimumab (arm A) or the reverse (arm B). Patients had received no earlier DNA-damaging chemotherapy. PBMC sorting kept live CD3+CD8+ cells without CD19 or CD56. The receptor's source is a human donor with melanoma. The sample here was CD8+ T cells sorted from blood (inferred from file names), taken from a patient given nivolumab and ipilimumab in sequence.

The CDR3 bases are TGCGCCAGCGAGGAGCGGGGGACCGGGGAGCTGTTTTTT. This encodes CASEERGTGELFF. This chain uses TRBV5-1 with TRBJ2-2; 8 nucleotides agree with TRBD2. The CDR3 runs to 13 residues. CDR1 and CDR2 (germline): SGHRS, YFSETQ. Trimming at V came to 7 bases and at J to 5 bases, leaving 4 bases not matched to a gene. Supplemented by reference TRBV5-1 and TRBJ2-2, the full variable domain reads KAGVTQTPRYLIKTRGQQVTLSCSPISGHRSVSWYQQTPGQGLQFLFEYFSETQRNKGNFPGRFSGRQFSNSRSEMNVSTLELGDSALYLCASEERGTGELFFGEGSRLTVL.